This T cell receptor beta chain appears in the sequencing data of a study of T cell responses to AZD1222 COVID-19 vaccine. Overall study findings and caveats: Epitopes outside B.1.351 and B.1.1.7 mutated regions reportedly drew nearly half of spike TCRs. At 160-218 and 743-854, vaccine-associated CD4 TCRs were dominant, and they spanned spike. Every sample of the repertoires postdated the peak T cell response. The study found Spike-specific TCR breadth and depth rose after two AZD1222 doses.

This CDR3 has 17 residues. Germline CDR1 and CDR2: SGHRS and YFSETQ. Germline trimming cut 4 bases from V and 0 bases from J; bases unmatched to any gene: 3. The data were produced by immunoSEQ multiplex PCR, yet TCRdb's version contains in-frame clones alone and is incomplete. Of 140,000 to 150,000 clones in the sample, about 93% are singletons; the top ten hold more than 8.5%. On this clone itself: Its antigen is currently unknown.

The TCR comes from an adult in good health. This chain joins TRBV5-1 and TRBJ2-2, with TRBD2 identical over 13 bases. This sample comprised peripheral blood, obtained on day 0 of AZD1222 vaccination. The CDR3 DNA sequence: TGCGCCAGCAGCGGCGGGACTAGCGGGGCGAACACCGGGGAGCTGTTTTTT. Residues: CASSGGTSGANTGELFF.